This passage covers 27 T cell receptor beta chains from one sample sequenced in a study of cytomegalovirus exposure and HLA in healthy donors. PCR employed 60 Vbeta and 13 Jbeta primers. The repertoire was sequenced with immunoSEQ multiplex PCR; TCRdb's copy has only in-frame clones and lacks some. The sample carries more than 75,000 clones, around 68% recorded once. Sequencing was carried out using PBMCs. The source is a man aged 35 to 55 in good health and CMV-seropositive.

The table lists this clone with a few counts. The V and J genes are TRBV30 and TRBJ1-2; D remains ambiguous. Trimming took 0 bases from V and 6 from J, leaving 8 bases between them. The CDR3 has 12 amino acids. The germline V gene encodes CDR1 GTSNPN and CDR2 SVGIG (reference sequence). The CDR3 DNA reads as TGTGCCTGGAGTGTACGCGAGAATGGCTACACCTTC. The encoded protein is CAWSVRENGYTF.

This clone was seen only a few times. The V gene is TRBV29-1, the J gene TRBJ1-5, with 9 nucleotides matching TRBD1. Germline-derived CDR1 and CDR2 are SQVTM and ANQGSEA. This CDR3 region has 14 residues. V shed 4 bases, J shed 4 bases, and the junction held 5 bases outside the gene matches. CDR3 nucleotides: TGCAGCGTTGCCTTTGGACAGGGGAATCAGCCCCAGCATTTT. Encoded protein: CSVAFGQGNQPQHF.

The V gene is TRBV16, the J gene TRBJ2-7, with D possibly matching TRBD1 (6 bases). V dropped 0 bases and J dropped 6 bases, with 6 bases sitting between them. This CDR3 is 12 amino acids long. Per the germline V gene, CDR1 is KGHSY and CDR2 is FQNENV. CDR3 nucleotide sequence: TGTGCCAGCAGCCAATCCAGGGGCGAGCAGTACTTC. Protein sequence: CASSQSRGEQYF.

The genes are TRBV28 and TRBJ2-5; tentatively, D is TRBD1 (6 bases). V was clipped by 5 bases and J by 3 bases, with 19 bases between them. The CDR3 loop spans 16 amino acids. Germline CDR1 is MDHEN and CDR2 is SYDVKM. CDR3 protein: CASSRPGHESKETQYF. The CDR3 nucleotides read TGTGCCAGCAGTCGTCCGGGACATGAAAGTAAAGAGACCCAGTACTTC.

The chain couples TRBV6-4 to TRBJ2-2, with 7 bases aligning to TRBD1. Per the germline V gene, CDR1 is MRHNA and CDR2 is SNTAGT. J lost 0 bases, V lost 8 bases, and 3 bases had no gene match. CDR3 length equals 14 residues. DNA of the CDR3: TGTGCCAGCCGACAGGGAACGAACACCGGGGAGCTGTTTTTT. Translation: CASRQGTNTGELFF.

The chain joins TRBV4-1 to TRBJ2-1; 8 bases are a match to TRBD2. Germline CDR1 is MGHRA and CDR2 is YSYEKL. The CDR3 runs 15 residues. Germline trimming cut 1 base from V and 5 bases from J; bases unmatched to any gene: 4. As DNA, the CDR3 is TGCGCCAGCAGCCAAGTCGGCGGGGGGAACAATGAGCAGTTCTTC. This codes for CASSQVGGGNNEQFF.

CDR3 sequence: CASSLPGGQETQYF. CDR3 nucleotide sequence: TGTGCCAGCAGCTTGCCGGGGGGCCAAGAGACCCAGTACTTC. This chain links TRBV5-4 with TRBJ2-5, with 7 bases identical to TRBD2. The V segment lost 1 base and the J segment 1 base; nucleotides outside the gene matches: 1. Germline loops: CDR1 SGHNT, CDR2 YYREEE (reference sequence). The CDR3 consists of 14 residues.

V usage is TRBV13 and J usage is TRBJ2-5; 9 bases map to TRBD2. V trimming: 6 bases; J trimming: 3 bases; junction bases outside the gene matches: 14. Germline V CDR1 and CDR2: PRHDT, FYEKMQ (reference sequence). There are 17 residues in the CDR3. The CDR3 nucleotides are TGTGCCAGCAGTACGGGACTAGCTTCACCGAACGAAGAGACCCAGTACTTC. Its translation: CASSTGLASPNEETQYF.

The V gene is TRBV28, the J gene TRBJ1-3; weak D call: TRBD1 (5 bases). This CDR3 is 16 amino acids long. Per the germline V gene, CDR1 is MDHEN and CDR2 is SYDVKM. Trimming pared 6 bases from V and 0 bases from J, leaving 15 bases between. CDR3 loop: CASRAGDGLSGNTIYF. DNA for the CDR3: TGTGCCAGCAGGGCGGGGGACGGACTCTCTGGAAACACCATATATTTT. Together with reference TRBV28 and TRBJ1-3, the CDR3 gives the full variable domain: DVKVTQSSRYLVKRTGEKVFLECVQDMDHENMFWYRQDPGLGLRLIYFSYDVKMKEKGDIPEGYSVSREKKERFSLILESASTNQTSMYLCASRAGDGLSGNTIYFGEGSWLTVV.

This rearrangement joins TRBV10-3 to TRBJ2-2; 9 positions match TRBD2. The CDR3 has 15 amino acids. CDR1 and CDR2 from the germline V gene are ENHRY and SYGVKD. V lost 8 bases to trimming and J lost 1 base; unmatched junction nucleotides: 5. Here the CDR3 reads CAIGGLALNTGELFF. The DNA for the CDR3 is TGTGCCATCGGAGGACTAGCGTTGAACACCGGGGAGCTGTTTTTT.

V is TRBV30 and J is TRBJ1-5; tentative D call: TRBD1 (5 bases). Trimming removed 0 bases from V and 2 bases from J, with 11 bases in between. This CDR3 region has 15 residues. From germline, CDR1 is GTSNPN and CDR2 SVGIG (reference sequence). CDR3 amino acids: CAWSVLGEGNQPQHF. The CDR3 DNA is TGTGCCTGGAGTGTATTAGGGGAAGGCAATCAGCCCCAGCATTTT.

The gene calls are TRBV2 and TRBJ2-2; no reliable D call. This CDR3 contains 12 residues. Trimming took 4 bases from V and 5 from J, leaving 5 bases between them. Germline loops: CDR1 SNHLY, CDR2 FYNNEI. CDR3 DNA: TGTGCCAGCAGTGGTGAGACCGGGGAGCTGTTTTTT. Its translation is CASSGETGELFF.

The chain recombines TRBV11-2 with TRBJ2-5; 7 bases line up with TRBD2. The junction had 8 bases not matched to a gene; V was cut back by 3 bases and J by 4 bases. CDR1 is SGHAT, CDR2 FQNNGV, per germline. The CDR3 sequence is 15 residues long. In DNA, the CDR3 is TGTGCCAGCAGCTTCGCCCCCGGGGGGAGAGAGACCCAGTACTTC. Translating gives CASSFAPGGRETQYF. The full variable domain, with the rest looked up from reference TRBV11-2 and TRBJ2-5, is EAGVAQSPRYKIIEKRQSVAFWCNPISGHATLYWYQQILGQGPKLLIQFQNNGVVDDSQLPKDRFSAERLKGVDSTLKIQPAKLEDSAVYLCASSFAPGGRETQYFGPGTRLLVL.

The CDR3 loop is CASSLPGTSGVRQYF. The CDR3 nucleotides read TGTGCCAGCAGCTTACCCGGGACTAGCGGGGTGAGGCAGTATTTT. The chain recombines TRBV7-9 with TRBJ2-3; TRBD2 aligns across 13 bases. CDR3 length: 15 amino acids. Germline V gene data show CDR1 as SEHNR and CDR2 as FQNEAQ (reference sequence). V was pared by 2 bases and J by 11 bases, with 7 bases of the junction left unmatched.

The chain links TRBV7-9 to TRBJ1-2, with TRBD1 as a possible D gene (5 bases). CDR3 size: 14 residues. The germline V and J ends were trimmed by 1 base and 4 bases, with 10 bases remaining between them. Germline CDR1 is SEHNR and CDR2 is FQNEAQ (reference sequence). CDR3 protein: CASSLDPQGYGYTF. The CDR3, as DNA: TGTGCCAGCAGCTTAGACCCCCAGGGCTATGGCTACACCTTC.

The chain uses TRBV19 and TRBJ2-5; TRBD2 is a possible D gene (6 bases). There are 15 residues in the CDR3. Trimming pared 5 bases from V and 5 bases from J, leaving 18 bases between. The germline gives CDR1 LNHDA, CDR2 SQIVND (reference sequence). The CDR3 loop is CASSAETSGGETQYF. The CDR3 DNA sequence: TGTGCCAGTAGTGCTGAAACCTCCGGAGGGGAGACCCAGTACTTC.

This clone has only one observation. This chain connects TRBV5-6 to TRBJ1-1, with D uncertain. Germline loops: CDR1 SGHDT, CDR2 YYEEEE. V was shortened by 3 bases and J by 4 bases, with 13 bases between the two germline ends. This CDR3 has 14 residues. CDR3: CASSSYQRATEAFF. For the CDR3, the DNA is TGTGCCAGCAGCTCATATCAGCGGGCCACTGAAGCTTTCTTT. Using reference TRBV5-6 and TRBJ1-1 for the parts outside the CDR3, the full variable domain is DAGVTQSPTHLIKTRGQQVTLRCSPKSGHDTVSWYQQALGQGPQFIFQYYEEEERQRGNFPDRFSGHQFPNYSSELNVNALLLGDSALYLCASSSYQRATEAFFGQGTRLTVV.

V usage is TRBV6-6 and J usage is TRBJ2-4; 8 positions agree with TRBD1. Germline assignment: CDR1 MNHNY and CDR2 SVGAGI (reference sequence). V shed 8 bases and J 8 bases; nucleotides not matched to a gene: 8. The CDR3 spans 13 residues. This CDR3 reads CASGGTGSHIQYF. The CDR3 DNA reads as TGTGCCAGCGGAGGGACAGGCAGTCACATTCAGTACTTC.

The rearrangement uses TRBV11-2 and TRBJ2-1; D may be TRBD2 (5 bases). This CDR3 spans 15 amino acids. Trimming removed 5 bases from V and 0 bases from J, with 11 bases in between. Germline CDR1 SGHAT, CDR2 FQNNGV. The CDR3 nucleotides read TGTGCCAGCAGCCCCCCGGGATCCTCCTACAATGAGCAGTTCTTC. Translation gives CASSPPGSSYNEQFF. Full variable domain (rest looked up from reference TRBV11-2 and TRBJ2-1): EAGVAQSPRYKIIEKRQSVAFWCNPISGHATLYWYQQILGQGPKLLIQFQNNGVVDDSQLPKDRFSAERLKGVDSTLKIQPAKLEDSAVYLCASSPPGSSYNEQFFGPGTRLTVL.

The chain combines TRBV9 with TRBJ2-5, with D possibly TRBD2 on 6 matching bases. Gene TRBJ2-7 matches the end of the DNA better, so the J call may be wrong. Germline CDR1 is SGDLS and CDR2 is YYNGEE. The CDR3 spans 14 residues. CDR3 nucleotide sequence: TGTGCCAGCAGCGCCGGGACTGATCGGGGCGAGCAGTACTTC. Translation: CASSAGTDRGEQYF.

The J gene is TRBJ2-5, the V gene TRBV2; D is possibly TRBD2 (5 bases). The J call may be wrong; the DNA end is better matched by TRBJ2-7. The germline CDR1 and CDR2 sequences are SNHLY and FYNNEI. The CDR3 sequence is 12 residues long. The CDR3 DNA reads TGTGCCAGCAGGGAGAGTGCGGGCGAGCAGTACTTC. As protein: CASRESAGEQYF.

This clone was seen just once. V usage is TRBV10-3 and J usage is TRBJ1-2; perhaps TRBD1 as D (5 bases). The CDR3 extends over 15 amino acids. Per germline, CDR1 ENHRY and CDR2 SYGVKD. The V end was cut by 0 bases, the J end by 2 bases, with 10 bases between. The CDR3 DNA sequence: TGTGCCATCAGTGAGTCAGCAGGGAGGAACTATGGCTACACCTTC. It encodes CAISESAGRNYGYTF.

The CDR3 protein is CASSQSIILTGADYGYTF. The CDR3 region has the DNA TGCGCCAGCAGTCAATCGATCATTCTAACAGGGGCGGACTATGGCTACACCTTC. The genes are TRBV23-1 and TRBJ1-2, with TRBD1 matching over 7 bases. TRBV23-1 is assigned to the ORF class and has an uncertain function. The CDR3 sequence is 18 residues long. J was trimmed by 3 bases and V by 0 bases; bases with no gene match: 13.

This clone has just one count. J is TRBJ2-7 and V is TRBV6-1; D is perhaps TRBD1 (6 bases). The length of the CDR3 is 13 residues. Trimming took off 11 bases at V and 3 bases at J, with 17 bases between the two ends. CDR1 is MNHNS, CDR2 SASEGT, per germline. The CDR3 protein is CACGGLKGYEQYF. As DNA, the CDR3 is TGTGCCTGTGGGGGCCTAAAGGGCTACGAGCAGTACTTC.

This clone was seen just once. The chain employs TRBV7-9 and TRBJ2-3, with 8 bases identical to TRBD2. Per the germline V gene, CDR1 is SEHNR and CDR2 is FQNEAQ (reference sequence). J gave up 0 bases and V 6 bases, and 5 bases lay outside the gene matches. CDR3 length: 15 amino acids. CDR3 DNA sequence: TGTGCCAGCAGTACGGGGGGGACTAGCACAGATACGCAGTATTTT. Translation gives CASSTGGTSTDTQYF.

This clone was detected once. The V call is TRBV7-6, the J call TRBJ1-5, with 8 bases identical to TRBD1. CDR1 and CDR2 from the germline V gene are SGHVS and FNYEAQ. After removal of 2 bases from V and 8 bases from J, the junction contained 11 bases not matched to a gene. This CDR3 contains 16 residues. The CDR3 region is CASSLFPRGRVEPQHF. The CDR3 DNA is TGTGCCAGCAGCTTATTCCCCAGGGGGCGCGTGGAGCCCCAGCATTTT.

This chain links TRBV15 with TRBJ2-7; 7 bases are shared with TRBD2. With V trimmed by 8 bases and J by 0 bases, 7 bases remained unmatched. Germline V lookup: CDR1 LNHNV, CDR2 YYDKDF (reference sequence). This CDR3 comprises 14 residues. In DNA, the CDR3 is TGTGCCACCCAATCCGGGACTATCTCCTACGAGCAGTACTTC. It codes for CATQSGTISYEQYF. Complete variable domain (other parts from reference TRBV15 and TRBJ2-7): DAMVIQNPRYQVTQFGKPVTLSCSQTLNHNVMYWYQQKSSQAPKLLFHYYDKDFNNEADTPDNFQSRRPNTSFCFLDIRSPGLGDTAMYLCATQSGTISYEQYFGPGTRLTVT.